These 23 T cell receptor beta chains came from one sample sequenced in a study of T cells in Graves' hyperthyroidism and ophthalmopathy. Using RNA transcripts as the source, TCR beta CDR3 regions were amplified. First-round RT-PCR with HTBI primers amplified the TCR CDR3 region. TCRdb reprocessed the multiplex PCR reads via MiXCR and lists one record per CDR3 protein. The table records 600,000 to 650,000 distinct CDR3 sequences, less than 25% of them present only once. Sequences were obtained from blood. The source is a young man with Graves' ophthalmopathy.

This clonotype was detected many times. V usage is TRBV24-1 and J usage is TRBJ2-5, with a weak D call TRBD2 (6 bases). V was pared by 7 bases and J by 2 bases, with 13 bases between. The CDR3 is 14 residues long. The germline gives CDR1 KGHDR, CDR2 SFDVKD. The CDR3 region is CATSSRLGQETQYF. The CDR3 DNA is TGTGCCACCAGCTCCAGACTAGGACAAGAGACCCAGTACTTC.

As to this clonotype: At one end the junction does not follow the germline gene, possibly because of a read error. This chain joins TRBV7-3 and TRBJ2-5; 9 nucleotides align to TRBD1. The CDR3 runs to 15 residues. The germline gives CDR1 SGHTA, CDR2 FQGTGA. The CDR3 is CVSSRGGQGPETQYF. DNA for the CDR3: TGTGTCAGCAGCCGTGGGGGACAGGGTCCAGAGACCCAGTACTTC.

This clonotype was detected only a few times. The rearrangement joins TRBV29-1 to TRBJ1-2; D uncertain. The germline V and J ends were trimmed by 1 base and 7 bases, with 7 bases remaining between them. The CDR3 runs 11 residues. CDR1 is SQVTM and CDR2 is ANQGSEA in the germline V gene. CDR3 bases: TGCAGCGTTGAAGTCCGGGCTGGCTACACCTTC. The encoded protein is CSVEVRAGYTF.

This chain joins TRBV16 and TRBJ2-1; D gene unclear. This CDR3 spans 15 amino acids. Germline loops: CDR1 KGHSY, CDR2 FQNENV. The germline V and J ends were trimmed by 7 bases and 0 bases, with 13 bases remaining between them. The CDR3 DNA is TGTGCCAGCACCCGCCGACCGAGCTCCTACAATGAGCAGTTCTTC. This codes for CASTRRPSSYNEQFF.

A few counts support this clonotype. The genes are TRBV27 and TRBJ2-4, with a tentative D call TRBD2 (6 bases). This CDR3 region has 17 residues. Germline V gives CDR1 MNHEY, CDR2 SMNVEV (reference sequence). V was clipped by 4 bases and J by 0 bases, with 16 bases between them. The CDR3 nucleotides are TGTGCCAGCAGTTCAAAAGTTAGCGGTTTAGCCAAAAACATTCAGTACTTC. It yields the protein CASSSKVSGLAKNIQYF.

CDR3 protein: CASNIGVGTEAFF. DNA for the CDR3: TGTGCCAGTAATATTGGGGTGGGCACTGAAGCTTTCTTT. The chain joins TRBV11-2 to TRBJ1-1; no definite D call. The CDR3 runs 13 residues. Germline-derived CDR1 and CDR2 are SGHAT and FQNNGV. V lost 9 bases and J 4 bases, leaving 15 bases between the germline ends.

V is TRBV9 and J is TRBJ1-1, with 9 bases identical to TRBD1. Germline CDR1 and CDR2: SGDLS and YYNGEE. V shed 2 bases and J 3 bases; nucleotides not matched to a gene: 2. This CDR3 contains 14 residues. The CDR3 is CASSVGQGHTEAFF. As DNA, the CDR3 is TGTGCCAGCAGCGTGGGACAGGGCCACACTGAAGCTTTCTTT.

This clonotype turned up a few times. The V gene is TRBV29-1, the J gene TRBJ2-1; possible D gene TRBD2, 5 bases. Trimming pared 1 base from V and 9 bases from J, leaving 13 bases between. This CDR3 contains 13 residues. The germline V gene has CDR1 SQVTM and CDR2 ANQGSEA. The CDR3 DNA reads TGCAGCGTTGAAGTCCGGAGCGGAGGTGAGCAGTTCTTC. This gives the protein CSVEVRSGGEQFF.

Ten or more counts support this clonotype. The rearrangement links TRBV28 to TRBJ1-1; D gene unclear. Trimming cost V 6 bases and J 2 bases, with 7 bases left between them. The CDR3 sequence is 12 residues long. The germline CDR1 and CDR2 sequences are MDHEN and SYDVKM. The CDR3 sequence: CASRLPNTEAFF. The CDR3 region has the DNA TGTGCCAGCAGACTCCCCAACACTGAAGCTTTCTTT.

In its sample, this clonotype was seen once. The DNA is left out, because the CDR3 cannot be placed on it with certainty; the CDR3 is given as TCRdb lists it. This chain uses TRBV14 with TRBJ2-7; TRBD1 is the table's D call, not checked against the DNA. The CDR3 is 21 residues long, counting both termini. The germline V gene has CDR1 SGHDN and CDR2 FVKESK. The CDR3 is CASSFYICSARDRGQGYEQYF.

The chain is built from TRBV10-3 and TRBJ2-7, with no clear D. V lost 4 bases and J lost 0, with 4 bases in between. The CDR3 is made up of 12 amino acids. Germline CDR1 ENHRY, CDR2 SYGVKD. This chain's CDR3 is CAISVNSYEQYF. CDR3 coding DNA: TGTGCCATCAGTGTGAACTCCTACGAGCAGTACTTC.

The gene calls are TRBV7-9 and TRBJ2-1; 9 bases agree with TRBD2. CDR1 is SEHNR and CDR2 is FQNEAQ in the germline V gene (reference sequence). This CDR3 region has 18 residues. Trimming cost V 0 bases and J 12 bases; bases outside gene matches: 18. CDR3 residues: CASSLAPPGTSRGRLQFF. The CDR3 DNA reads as TGTGCCAGCAGCTTAGCCCCCCCCGGGACTAGCCGCGGGAGGTTGCAGTTCTTC.

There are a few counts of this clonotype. This CDR3 reads CASSPLAGGPFEQYF. The CDR3 nucleotides are TGTGCCAGCAGTCCCTTGGCGGGAGGCCCATTCGAGCAGTACTTC. This chain uses TRBV27 with TRBJ2-7; 8 positions agree with TRBD2. The ends lost 5 bases at V and 6 bases at J; junction bases unmatched: 12. The CDR3 totals 15 residues. The germline gives CDR1 MNHEY, CDR2 SMNVEV (reference sequence).

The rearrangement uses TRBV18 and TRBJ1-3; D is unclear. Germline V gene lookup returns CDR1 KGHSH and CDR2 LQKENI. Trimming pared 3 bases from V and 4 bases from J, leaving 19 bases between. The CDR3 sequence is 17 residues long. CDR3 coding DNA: TGTGCCAGCTCACCGTGGCAGTTAAACACCCGCGGAAACACCATATATTTT. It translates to CASSPWQLNTRGNTIYF. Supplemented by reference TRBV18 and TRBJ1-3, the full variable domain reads NAGVMQNPRHLVRRRGQEARLRCSPMKGHSHVYWYRQLPEEGLKFMVYLQKENIIDESGMPKERFSAEFPKEGPSILRIQQVVRGDSAAYFCASSPWQLNTRGNTIYFGEGSWLTVV.

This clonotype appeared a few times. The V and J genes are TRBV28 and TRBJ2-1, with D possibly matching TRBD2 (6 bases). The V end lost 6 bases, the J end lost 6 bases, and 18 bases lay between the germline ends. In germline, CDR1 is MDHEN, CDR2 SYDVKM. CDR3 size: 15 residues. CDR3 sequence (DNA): TGTGCCAGCAGCCAGAGCTTTAGCGGATGCAATGAGCAGTTCTTC. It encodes CASSQSFSGCNEQFF.

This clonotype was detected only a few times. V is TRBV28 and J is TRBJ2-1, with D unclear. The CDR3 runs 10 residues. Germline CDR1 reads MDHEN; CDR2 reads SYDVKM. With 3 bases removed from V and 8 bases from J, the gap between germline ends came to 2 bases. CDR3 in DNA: TGTGCCAGCAGTTTCCATGAGCAGTTCTTC. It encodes CASSFHEQFF.

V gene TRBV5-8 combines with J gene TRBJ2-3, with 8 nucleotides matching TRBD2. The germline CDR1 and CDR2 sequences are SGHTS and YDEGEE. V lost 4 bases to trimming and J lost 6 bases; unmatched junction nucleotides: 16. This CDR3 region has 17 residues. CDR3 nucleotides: TGTGCCAGCAGCGGATACATCGGGACTAGAATGGGGGATACGCAGTATTTT. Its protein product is CASSGYIGTRMGDTQYF. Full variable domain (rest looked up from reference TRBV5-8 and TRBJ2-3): EAGVTQSPTHLIKTRGQQATLRCSPISGHTSVYWYQQALGLGLQFLLWYDEGEERNRGNFPPRFSGRQFPNYSSELNVNALELEDSALYLCASSGYIGTRMGDTQYFGPGTRLTVL.

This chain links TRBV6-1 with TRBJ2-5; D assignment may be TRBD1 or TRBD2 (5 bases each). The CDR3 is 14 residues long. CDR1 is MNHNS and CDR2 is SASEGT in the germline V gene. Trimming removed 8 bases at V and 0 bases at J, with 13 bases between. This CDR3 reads CASRDGPYQETQYF. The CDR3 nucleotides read TGTGCCAGCCGGGACGGACCGTACCAAGAGACCCAGTACTTC.

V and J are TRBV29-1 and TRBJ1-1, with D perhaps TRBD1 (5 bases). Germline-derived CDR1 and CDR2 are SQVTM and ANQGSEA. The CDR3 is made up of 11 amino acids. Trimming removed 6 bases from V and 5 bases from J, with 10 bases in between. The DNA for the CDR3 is TGCAGCGTGAGGGGTGAAACTGAAGCTTTCTTT. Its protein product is CSVRGETEAFF.

CDR3 nucleotides: TGTGCCAGCAGCTCCCGATCCGCCGACTCTGGAAACACCATATATTTT. This gives the protein CASSSRSADSGNTIYF. V is TRBV9 and J is TRBJ1-3; D ambiguous. Germline CDR1 SGDLS, CDR2 YYNGEE. V dropped 4 bases and J dropped 0 bases, with 14 bases sitting between them. This CDR3 has 16 residues.

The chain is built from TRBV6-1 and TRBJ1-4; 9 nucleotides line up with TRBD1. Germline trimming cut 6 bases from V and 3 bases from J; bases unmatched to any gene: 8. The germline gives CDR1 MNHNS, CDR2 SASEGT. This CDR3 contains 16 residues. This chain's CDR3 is CASSETGGPPNEKLFF. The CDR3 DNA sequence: TGTGCCAGCAGCGAAACAGGGGGCCCCCCTAATGAAAAACTGTTTTTT.

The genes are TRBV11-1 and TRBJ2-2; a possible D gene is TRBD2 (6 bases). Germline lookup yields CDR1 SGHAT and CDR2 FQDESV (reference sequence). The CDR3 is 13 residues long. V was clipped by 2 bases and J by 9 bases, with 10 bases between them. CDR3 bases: TGTGCCAGCAGCTTAATGGGGAGGAGGGAGCTGTTTTTT. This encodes CASSLMGRRELFF.

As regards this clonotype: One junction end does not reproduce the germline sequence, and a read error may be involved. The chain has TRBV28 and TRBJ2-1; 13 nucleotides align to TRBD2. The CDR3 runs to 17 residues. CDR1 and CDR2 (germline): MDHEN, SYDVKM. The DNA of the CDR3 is TGTGACAGCAGTCAGACTAGCGGGAGGAAACTAGCCAATGAGCAGTTCTTC. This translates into CDSSQTSGRKLANEQFF.